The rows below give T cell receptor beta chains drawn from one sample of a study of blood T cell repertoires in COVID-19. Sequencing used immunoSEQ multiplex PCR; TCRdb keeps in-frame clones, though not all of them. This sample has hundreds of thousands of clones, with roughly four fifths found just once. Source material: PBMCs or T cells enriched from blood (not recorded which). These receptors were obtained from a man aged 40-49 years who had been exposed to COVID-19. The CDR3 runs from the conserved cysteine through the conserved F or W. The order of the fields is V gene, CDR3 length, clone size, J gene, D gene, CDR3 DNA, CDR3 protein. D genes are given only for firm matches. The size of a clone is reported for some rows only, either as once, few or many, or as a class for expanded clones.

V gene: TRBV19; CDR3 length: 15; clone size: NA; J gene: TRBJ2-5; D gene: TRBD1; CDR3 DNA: TGTGCCAGTAGGAAAGGGACAGACATCCAAGAGACCCAGTACTTC; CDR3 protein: CASRKGTDIQETQYF
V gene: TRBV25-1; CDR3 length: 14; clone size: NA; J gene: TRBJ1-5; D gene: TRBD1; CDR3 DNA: TGTGCCAGCAGCTTAACAGGGGAATCCCAGCCCCAGCATTTT; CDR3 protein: CASSLTGESQPQHF
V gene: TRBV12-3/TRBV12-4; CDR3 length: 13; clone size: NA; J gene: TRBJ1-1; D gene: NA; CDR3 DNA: TGTGCCAGCAGCCCCGGGAGACCGACTGAAGCTTTCTTT; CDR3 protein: CASSPGRPTEAFF
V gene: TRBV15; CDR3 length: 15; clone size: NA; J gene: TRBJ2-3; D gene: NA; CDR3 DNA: TGTGCCACCAGGGGGGGATTTGGGAGGCCAGATACGCAGTATTTT; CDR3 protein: CATRGGFGRPDTQYF
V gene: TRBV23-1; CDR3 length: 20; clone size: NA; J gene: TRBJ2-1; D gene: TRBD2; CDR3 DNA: TGCGCCAGCAGAACAGAACCGGGACTAGCGGCGCCAAAATCCTACAATGAGCAGTTCTTC; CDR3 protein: CASRTEPGLAAPKSYNEQFF
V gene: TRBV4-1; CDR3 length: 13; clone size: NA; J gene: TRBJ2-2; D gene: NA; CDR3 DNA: TGCGCCAGCAGCCAGGGGACTACCGGGGAGCTGTTTTTT; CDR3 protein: CASSQGTTGELFF
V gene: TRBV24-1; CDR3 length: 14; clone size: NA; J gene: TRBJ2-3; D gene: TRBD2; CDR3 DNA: TGTGCCACCAGTAGAGCGGGAGTTATGGATACGCAGTATTTT; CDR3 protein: CATSRAGVMDTQYF
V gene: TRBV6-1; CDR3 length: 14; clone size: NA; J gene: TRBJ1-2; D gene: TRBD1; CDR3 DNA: TGTGCCAGCAGTGAAAGACAGGGGATGGATGGCTACACCTTC; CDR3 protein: CASSERQGMDGYTF
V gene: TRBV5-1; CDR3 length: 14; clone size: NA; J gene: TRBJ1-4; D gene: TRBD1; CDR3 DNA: TGCGCCAGCAGCTTGGGACAGGGGTCTGAAAAACTGTTTTTT; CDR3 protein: CASSLGQGSEKLFF
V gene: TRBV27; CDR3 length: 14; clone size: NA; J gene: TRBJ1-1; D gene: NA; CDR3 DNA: TGTGCCAGCAGTTTGCGGGACGGAAGAGTAGGAGCTTTCTTT; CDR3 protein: CASSLRDGRVGAFF
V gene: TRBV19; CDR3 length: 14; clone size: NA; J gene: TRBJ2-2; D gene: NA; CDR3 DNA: TGTGCCAGTAGTATTACTCCGGACACCGGGGAGCTGTTTTTT; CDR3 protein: CASSITPDTGELFF
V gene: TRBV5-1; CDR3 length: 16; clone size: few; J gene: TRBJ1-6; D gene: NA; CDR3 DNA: TGCGCCAGCAGCCCGAACAGGGAGAGGCCAAATTCACCCCTCCACTTT; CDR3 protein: CASSPNRERPNSPLHF
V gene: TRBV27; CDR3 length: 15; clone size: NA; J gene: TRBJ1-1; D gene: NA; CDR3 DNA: TGTGCCAGCAGTTTAGTGGTGGGGGGGAGCACTGAAGCTTTCTTT; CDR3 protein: CASSLVVGGSTEAFF
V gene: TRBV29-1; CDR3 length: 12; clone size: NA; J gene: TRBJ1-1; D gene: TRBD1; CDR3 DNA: TGCAGCGCCCCCGGACAGGGCGAGGGAGCTTTCTTT; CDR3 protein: CSAPGQGEGAFF
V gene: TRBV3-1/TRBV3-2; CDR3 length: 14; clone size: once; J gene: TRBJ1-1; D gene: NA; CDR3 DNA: TGTGCCAGCAGCCAAGAGTATATGAACACTGAAGCTTTCTTT; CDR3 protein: CASSQEYMNTEAFF
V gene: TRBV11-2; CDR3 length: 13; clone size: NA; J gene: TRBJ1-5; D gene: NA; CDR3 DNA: TGTGCCAGCAGCGTAGTTCAGAATCAGCCCCAGCATTTT; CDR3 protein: CASSVVQNQPQHF
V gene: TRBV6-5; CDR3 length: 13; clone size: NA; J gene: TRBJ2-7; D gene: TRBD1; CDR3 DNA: TGTGCCAGCAGTCCGCGACAGGGTTACGAGCAGTACTTC; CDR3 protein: CASSPRQGYEQYF
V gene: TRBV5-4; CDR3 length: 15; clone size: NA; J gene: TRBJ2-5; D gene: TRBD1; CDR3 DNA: TGTGCCAGCAGCTCTGGGACAGACAAGGGAGAGACCCAGTACTTC; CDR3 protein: CASSSGTDKGETQYF
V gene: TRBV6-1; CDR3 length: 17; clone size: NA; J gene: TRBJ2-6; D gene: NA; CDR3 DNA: TGTGCCAGCAGTGAAACAGGGTCATGGTTTGGGGCCAACGTCCTGACTTTC; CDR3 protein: CASSETGSWFGANVLTF
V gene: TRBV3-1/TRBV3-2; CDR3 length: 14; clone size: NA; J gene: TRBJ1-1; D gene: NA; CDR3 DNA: TGTGCCAGCAGCCGAGCCTCAACAGGGACTGAAGCTTTCTTT; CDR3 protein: CASSRASTGTEAFF
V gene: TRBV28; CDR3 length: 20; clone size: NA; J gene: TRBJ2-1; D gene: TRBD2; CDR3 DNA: TGTGCCAGCAGTGAACCCGCCCTAGGAGCGGGAGGGCGCTCCTACAATGAGCAGTTCTTC; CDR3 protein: CASSEPALGAGGRSYNEQFF
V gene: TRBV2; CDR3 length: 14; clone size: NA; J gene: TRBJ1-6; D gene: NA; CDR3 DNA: TGTGCCAGCAGTCGACAGGAAGAAAATTCACCCCTCCACTTT; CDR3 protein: CASSRQEENSPLHF
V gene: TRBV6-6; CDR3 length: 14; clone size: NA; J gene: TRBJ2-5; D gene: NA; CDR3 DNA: TGTGCCAGCAGTTACTCCTTCTCCCAAGAGACCCAGTACTTC; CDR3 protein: CASSYSFSQETQYF
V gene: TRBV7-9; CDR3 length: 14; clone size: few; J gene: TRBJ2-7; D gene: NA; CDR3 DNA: TGTGCCAGCAGCCTGGACTACCTTTCCTACGAGCAGTACTTC; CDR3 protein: CASSLDYLSYEQYF
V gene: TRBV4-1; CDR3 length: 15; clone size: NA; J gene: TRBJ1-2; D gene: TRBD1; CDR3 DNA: TGCGCCAGCAGCCAAGAGATGGGACAGGGGTCTGGCTACACCTTC; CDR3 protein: CASSQEMGQGSGYTF
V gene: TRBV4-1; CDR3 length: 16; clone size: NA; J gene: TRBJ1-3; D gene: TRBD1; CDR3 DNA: TGCGCCAGCAGCCAAGATGTGGACAGGTCCACGGGCACCATATATTTT; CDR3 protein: CASSQDVDRSTGTIYF
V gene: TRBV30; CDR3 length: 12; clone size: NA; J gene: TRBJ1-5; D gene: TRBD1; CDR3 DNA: TGTGCCTGGTCCAGGGGGCTTGAGCCCCAGCATTTT; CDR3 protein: CAWSRGLEPQHF
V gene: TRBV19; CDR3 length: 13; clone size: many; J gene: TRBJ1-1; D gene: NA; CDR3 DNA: TGTGCCAGTAAGGGGAAAATGAACACTGAAGCTTTCTTT; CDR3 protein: CASKGKMNTEAFF
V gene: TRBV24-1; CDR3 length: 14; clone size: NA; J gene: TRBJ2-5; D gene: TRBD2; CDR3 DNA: TGTGCCACCAGTGGGACGGGAGGTGCTGGAACCCAGTACTTC; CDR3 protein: CATSGTGGAGTQYF
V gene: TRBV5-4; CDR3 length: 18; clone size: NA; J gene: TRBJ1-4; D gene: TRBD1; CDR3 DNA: TGTGCCAGCAGCTTGGGACAGGGTTCATTTCGGCAGGGTGAAAAACTGTTTTTT; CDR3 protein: CASSLGQGSFRQGEKLFF
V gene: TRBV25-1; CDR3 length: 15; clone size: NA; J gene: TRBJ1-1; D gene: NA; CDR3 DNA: TGTGCCAGCAGTGGGGCCCCCTTTTTGAACACTGAAGCTTTCTTT; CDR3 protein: CASSGAPFLNTEAFF
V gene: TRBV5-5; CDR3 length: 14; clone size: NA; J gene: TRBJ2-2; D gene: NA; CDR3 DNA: TGTGCCAGCATCTACGGCGGGATGGTCGGGGAGCTGTTTTTT; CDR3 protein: CASIYGGMVGELFF
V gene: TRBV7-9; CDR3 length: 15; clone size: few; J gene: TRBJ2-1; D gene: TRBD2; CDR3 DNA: TGTGCCAGCAGCGATACTAGCGGGTTTTACAATGAGCAGTTCTTC; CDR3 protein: CASSDTSGFYNEQFF
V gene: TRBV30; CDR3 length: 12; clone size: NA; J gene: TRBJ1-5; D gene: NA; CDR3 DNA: TGTGCCTGGGGTGGAGGAAATCAGCCCCAGCATTTT; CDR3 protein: CAWGGGNQPQHF
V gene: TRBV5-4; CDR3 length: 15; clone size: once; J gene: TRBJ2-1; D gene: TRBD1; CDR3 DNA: TGTGCCAGCAGCTTGGGGGACAGGGGTAACAATGAGCAGTTCTTC; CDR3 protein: CASSLGDRGNNEQFF
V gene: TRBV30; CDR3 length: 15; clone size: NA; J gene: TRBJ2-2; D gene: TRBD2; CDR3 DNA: TGTGCCTGGAGTGCCGGATTCGGGGGGACCGGGGAGCTGTTTTTT; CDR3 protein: CAWSAGFGGTGELFF
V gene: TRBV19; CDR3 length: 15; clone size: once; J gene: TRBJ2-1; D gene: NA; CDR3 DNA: TGTGCCAGTACCCCGACGACAGGCTCCTACAATGAGCAGTTCTTC; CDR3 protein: CASTPTTGSYNEQFF
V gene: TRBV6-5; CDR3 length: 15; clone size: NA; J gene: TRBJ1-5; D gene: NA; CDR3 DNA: TGTGCCAGCAGTCAACAGGGTGTAAGCAATCAGCCCCAGCATTTT; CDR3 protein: CASSQQGVSNQPQHF
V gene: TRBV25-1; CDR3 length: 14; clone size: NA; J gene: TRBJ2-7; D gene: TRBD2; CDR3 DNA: TGTGCCAGCGGCGAACTAGCGGGAGGCTACGAGCAGTACTTC; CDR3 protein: CASGELAGGYEQYF
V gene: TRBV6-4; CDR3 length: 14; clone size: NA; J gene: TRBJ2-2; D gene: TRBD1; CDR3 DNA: TGTGCCAGCGGACAGGAATCGAACACCGGGGAGCTGTTTTTT; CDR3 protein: CASGQESNTGELFF
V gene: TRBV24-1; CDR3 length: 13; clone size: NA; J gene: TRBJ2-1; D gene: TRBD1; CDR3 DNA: TGTGCCACCGGAGGGACAGGGAGGAATGAGCAGTTCTTC; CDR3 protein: CATGGTGRNEQFF
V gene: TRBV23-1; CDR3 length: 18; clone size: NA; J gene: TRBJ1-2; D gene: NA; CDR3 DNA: TGCGCCAGCAGTCAACAGCTTCCGATGGGGAGATCTCGTTATGGCTACACCTTC; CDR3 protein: CASSQQLPMGRSRYGYTF
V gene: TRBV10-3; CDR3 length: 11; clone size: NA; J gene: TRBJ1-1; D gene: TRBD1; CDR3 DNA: TGTGCCATCAGCTCAGGGGGTGAAGCTTTCTTT; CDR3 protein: CAISSGGEAFF
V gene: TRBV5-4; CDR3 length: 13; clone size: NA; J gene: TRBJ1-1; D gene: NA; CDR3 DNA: TGTGCCAGCAGGGGGCAGGGTTACACTGAAGCTTTCTTT; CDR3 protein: CASRGQGYTEAFF
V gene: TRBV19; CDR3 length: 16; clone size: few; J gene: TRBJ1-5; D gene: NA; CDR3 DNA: TGTGCCAGTAGTATAGGAGACGGGATTTTGGGCCAGCCCCAGCATTTT; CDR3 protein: CASSIGDGILGQPQHF
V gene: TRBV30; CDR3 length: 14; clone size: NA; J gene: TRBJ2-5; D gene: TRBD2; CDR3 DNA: TGTGCCTGGAAGAGTCCCGGGAGGATGGAGACCCAGTACTTC; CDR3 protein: CAWKSPGRMETQYF
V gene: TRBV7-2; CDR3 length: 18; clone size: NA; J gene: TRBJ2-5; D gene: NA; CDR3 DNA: TGTGCCAGCAGCAAACTACCCCGCCGGATCCAAACCCAAGAGACCCAGTACTTC; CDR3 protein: CASSKLPRRIQTQETQYF
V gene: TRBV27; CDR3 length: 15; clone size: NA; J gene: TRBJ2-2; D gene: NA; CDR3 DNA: TGTGCCAGCAGTTTGCAGGTGCTGAACACCGGGGAGCTGTTTTTT; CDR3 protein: CASSLQVLNTGELFF
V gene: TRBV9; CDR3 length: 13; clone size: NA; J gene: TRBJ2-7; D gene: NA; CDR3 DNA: TGTGCCAGCAGCGTAGTAGGAGGCTACGAGCAGTACTTC; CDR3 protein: CASSVVGGYEQYF
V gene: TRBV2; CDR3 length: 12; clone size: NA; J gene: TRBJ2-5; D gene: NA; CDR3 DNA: TGTGCCAGCAAAATAGCACGCGAGACCCAGTACTTC; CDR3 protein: CASKIARETQYF
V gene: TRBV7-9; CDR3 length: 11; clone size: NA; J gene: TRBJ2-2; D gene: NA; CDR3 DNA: TGTGCCAGCAGCCCGGTCGGGGAGCTGTTTTTT; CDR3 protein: CASSPVGELFF
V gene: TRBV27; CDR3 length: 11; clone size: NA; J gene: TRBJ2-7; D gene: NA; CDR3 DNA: TGTGCCAGCGTCGTTACCTACGAGCAGTACTTC; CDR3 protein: CASVVTYEQYF
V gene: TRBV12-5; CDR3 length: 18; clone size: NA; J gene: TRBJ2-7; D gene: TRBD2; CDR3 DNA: TGTGCTAGTGGTTTGGTCTATCTTTTAGCGGGGATTACTCCCGAGCAGTACTTC; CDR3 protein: CASGLVYLLAGITPEQYF
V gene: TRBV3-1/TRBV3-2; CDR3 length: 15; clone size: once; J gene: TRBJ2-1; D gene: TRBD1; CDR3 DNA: TGTGCCAGCAGCCCAGGGGGAATAGAAGGGAATGAGCAGTTCTTC; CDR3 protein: CASSPGGIEGNEQFF
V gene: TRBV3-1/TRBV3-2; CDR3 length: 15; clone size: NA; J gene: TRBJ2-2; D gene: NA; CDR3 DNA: TGTGCCAGCAGCCAAGCCTCACCGGGGGCCGGGGAGCTGTTTTTT; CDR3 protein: CASSQASPGAGELFF
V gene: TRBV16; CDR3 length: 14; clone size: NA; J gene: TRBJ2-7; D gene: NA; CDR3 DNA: TGTGCCAGCAGCCCTCCGCAGGAACCCTACGAGCAGTACTTC; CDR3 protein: CASSPPQEPYEQYF
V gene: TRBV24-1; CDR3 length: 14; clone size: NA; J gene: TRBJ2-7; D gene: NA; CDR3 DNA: TGTGCCAAGATCACAGGGTTAAACGTGTTGGGGCAGTACTTC; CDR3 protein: CAKITGLNVLGQYF
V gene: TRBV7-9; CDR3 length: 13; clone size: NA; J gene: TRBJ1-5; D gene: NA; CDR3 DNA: TGTGCCAGCAGCCACGGGGGGGATCAGCCCCAGCATTTT; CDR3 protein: CASSHGGDQPQHF
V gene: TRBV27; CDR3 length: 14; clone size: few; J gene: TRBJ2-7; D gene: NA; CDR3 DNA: TGTGCCAGCAGTTTACAGGCGAGCTCCTACGAGCAGTACTTC; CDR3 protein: CASSLQASSYEQYF